This T cell receptor beta chain was observed in a study of shared clonotypes between healthy human individuals. Whole-study context: Each donor's CD8 memory used one plate, CD8 naive two, each CD4 subset three.

Several immunoSEQ plates held equal portions of the genomic DNA taken from each subset. Assay used: immunoSEQ multiplex PCR; TCRdb lists only in-frame clones, some missing. The repertoire consists of over 2,000,000 clones, with around 93% occurring once and the leading ten covering about 1.7%. A word on this clone: Its antigen remains unknown. The junction departs from germline at one end; a sequencing error may be responsible.

The CDR3 runs to 12 residues. Germline loops: CDR1 GTSNPN, CDR2 SVGIG (reference sequence). Naive CD8 populations comprised CD45RO-negative cells positively selected for CCR7, excluding terminally differentiated effector memory CD45RA+ cells. General study findings and limits: Roughly 5% of naive CD4 clonotypes were shared across four donors. Generation probabilities were higher for clonotypes shared across all four sorted-subset donors than for unshared ones.

The source of this sequence is a man in his late teens or twenties in good health. Some clones in this sample may be carry-over from other donors' samples. The specimen sequenced was naive CD8+ T cells from PBMCs. V is TRBV30 and J is TRBJ2-7, with TRBD1 matching over 8 bases. CDR3 DNA: TGTGCCTCAAGTGGGACAGGTTCGGACCCCGGCTTC. Protein sequence: CASSGTGSDPGF.